These T cell receptor beta chains were read from a single sample in a study of T cell repertoires in cytomegalovirus infection. One entry per CDR3 protein results from TCRdb running MiXCR on the reads. The table shows 200,000 to 300,000 distinct CDR3 sequences, with around 15% occurring only once. The sequenced sample was PBMCs. These receptors were obtained from a human donor in good health (CMV status not recorded). Some clones in this sample may be carry-over from other donors' samples. Each CDR3 is given with its conserved first and last residue. D genes are given only for firm matches. Rows may omit the clone size; those that give it use once, few, many or a size class.

TRBJ2-2 - TRBD2 TRBV20-1 TGCAGTGCCCCCTTGGCACTAGCGGGGCCCGAAGGCGGGGAGCTGTTTTTT CSAPLALAGPEGGELFF
TRBJ2-3 many - TRBV29-1 TGCAGCGTTGGGCTGAGGGGCGCGCCTGAAGATACGCAGTATTTT CSVGLRGAPEDTQYF
TRBJ2-7 many - TRBV5-6 TGTGCCAGCAGCTTGGTGGGCCGAGGCGAGCAGTACTTC CASSLVGRGEQYF
TRBJ2-1 many - TRBV19 TGTGCCAGTAGGGGGAGGAGCTCCTACAATGAGCAGTTCTTC CASRGRSSYNEQFF
TRBJ2-3 many TRBD2 TRBV7-2 TGTGCCAGCAGCTTAGCGCCTAGCGGGAGTGGGCCGGATACGCAGTATTTT CASSLAPSGSGPDTQYF
TRBJ2-6 few TRBD1 TRBV20-1 TGCAGTGCTCCGCCGGGACAGCATATCTCTGGGGCCAACGTCCTGACTTTC CSAPPGQHISGANVLTF
TRBJ2-5 many TRBD1 TRBV23-1 TGCGCCAGCACCCGGGACAGGGACTTCCAAGAGACCCAGTACTTC CASTRDRDFQETQYF
TRBJ2-1 many TRBD2 TRBV28 TGTGCCAGCAGTTTATCGAGGACTAGCGGGAAAAGGGGCTCCTACAATGAGCAGTTCTTC CASSLSRTSGKRGSYNEQFF
TRBJ2-7 many - TRBV12-3/TRBV12-4 TGTGCCAGCACGTATGCCGGGCCTCAGGGCATTCGGCCGTACTTC CASTYAGPQGIRPYF
TRBJ2-5 few TRBD2 TRBV7-3 TGTGCCAGCAGCTTAACAACCAGCGGGGGCCTCCAAGAGACCCAGTACTTC CASSLTTSGGLQETQYF
TRBJ1-5 - - TRBV18 TGTGCCAGCTCACAGGGGATCGGCAATCAGCCCCAGCATTTT CASSQGIGNQPQHF
TRBJ2-2 few TRBD1 TRBV29-1 TGCAGCGGGACCACCGGGACAGGGAACACCGGGGAGCTGTTTTTT CSGTTGTGNTGELFF
TRBJ2-4 - TRBD1 TRBV10-3 TGTGCCATCAGTGAGCAGGGGGTCGGTGGAAAAAACATTCAGTACTTC CAISEQGVGGKNIQYF
TRBJ1-5 many - TRBV7-2 TGTGCCAGCAGCCAGTATACTAATCAGCCCCAGCATTTT CASSQYTNQPQHF
TRBJ2-2 - - TRBV20-1 TGCAGTGCTAGAGATCACAGCGGTTCGAACACCGGGGAGCTGTTTTTT CSARDHSGSNTGELFF
TRBJ2-1 - - TRBV14 TGTGCCAGCAGCCGCGTCCCGGCACAGGGAACCAACTCCTACAATGAGCAGTTCTTC CASSRVPAQGTNSYNEQFF
TRBJ2-5 many - TRBV12-3/TRBV12-4 TGTGCCAGCAGTAACCGCTCCCGCCTAGGGGAGACCCAGTACTTC CASSNRSRLGETQYF
TRBJ1-5 - - TRBV2 TGTGCCAGCAGTGACAGTGCCCTTTCCCAGCCCCAGCATTTT CASSDSALSQPQHF
TRBJ2-2 many TRBD2 TRBV7-8 TGTGCCAGCAGCATCAGACTAGCGGGAGCGAACACCGGGGAGCTGTTTTTT CASSIRLAGANTGELFF
TRBJ2-7 few - TRBV5-1 TGCGCCAGCAGGGAAACGGGCCCCCTCTACGAGCAGTACTTC CASRETGPLYEQYF
TRBJ2-2 - - TRBV14 TGTGCCAGCAGCTCTTCTCCCCCACCGGAGCTGTTTTTT CASSSSPPPELFF
TRBJ2-5 many - TRBV7-2 TGTGCCAGCAGCTTATGGGTCTTTGAGACCCAGTACTTC CASSLWVFETQYF
TRBJ1-1 - - TRBV6-4 TGTGCCAGCAGTGAGGAACTGGCCACTGAAGCTTTCTTT CASSEELATEAFF
TRBJ1-1 many - TRBV19 TGTGCCAGTACGGCCAGGGTGCACACTGAAGCTTTCTTT CASTARVHTEAFF
TRBJ2-3 many TRBD1 TRBV7-6 TGTGCCAGCAGCTTATACCCCCGTTGGACAGGGGCTGCAGATACGCAGTATTTT CASSLYPRWTGAADTQYF
TRBJ2-5 many TRBD2 TRBV7-6 TGTGCCAGCACTCTAGGGCGGGAGCAAGAGACCCAGTACTTC CASTLGREQETQYF
TRBJ2-2 few - TRBV6-6 TGTGCCAGCAGTTACGGGGGGATATTAGGCGGGGAGCTGTTTTTT CASSYGGILGGELFF
TRBJ2-7 - - TRBV28 TGTGCCAGCAGTTCCCCTCGTACGGTCGAGCAGTACTTC CASSSPRTVEQYF
TRBJ1-1 - - TRBV20-1 TGCAGTGCTAGTTCGTCGGGGGTAACTGAAGCTTTCTTT CSASSSGVTEAFF
TRBJ2-7 few TRBD1 TRBV2 TGTGCCAGCAGTACCCCGGGACAGGGAGTATACGAGCAGTACTTC CASSTPGQGVYEQYF
TRBJ1-3 - TRBD1 TRBV6-2/TRBV6-3 TGTGCCAGCAACAGAGGGACAGGGGCCGCCACGCGCTCTGGAAACACCGTATATTTT CASNRGTGAATRSGNTVYF
TRBJ2-1 - TRBD2 TRBV7-2 TGTGCCAGCAGCAGTAGCGGGAGTCGAACCTACAATGAGCAGTTCTTC CASSSSGSRTYNEQFF
TRBJ2-1 - - TRBV29-1 TGCAGCGTTGAAGGGGGGAGTACGCCAGGCTCCTACAATGAGCAGTTCTTC CSVEGGSTPGSYNEQFF
TRBJ2-2 - - TRBV7-9 TGTGCCAGCAGCTTTCAAGCGGGTTCCACCGGGGAGCTGTTTTTT CASSFQAGSTGELFF
TRBJ2-3 - - TRBV29-1 TGCAGCGTGGAAGGGGGCAGGGGAGGGGATACGCAGTATTTT CSVEGGRGGDTQYF